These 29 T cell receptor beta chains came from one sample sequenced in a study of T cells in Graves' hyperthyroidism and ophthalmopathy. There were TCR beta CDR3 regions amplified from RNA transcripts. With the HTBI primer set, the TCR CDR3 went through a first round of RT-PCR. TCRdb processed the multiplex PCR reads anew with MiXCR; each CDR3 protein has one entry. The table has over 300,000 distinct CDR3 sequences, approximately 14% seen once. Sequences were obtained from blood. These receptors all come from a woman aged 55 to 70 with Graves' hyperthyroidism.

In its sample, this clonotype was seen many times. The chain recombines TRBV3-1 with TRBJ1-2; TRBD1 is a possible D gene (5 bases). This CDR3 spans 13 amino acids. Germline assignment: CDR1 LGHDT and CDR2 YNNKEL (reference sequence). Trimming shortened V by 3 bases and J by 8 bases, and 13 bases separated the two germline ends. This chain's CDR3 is CASSHLRDQGYTF. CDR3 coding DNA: TGTGCCAGCAGCCATCTCAGGGATCAAGGCTACACCTTC.

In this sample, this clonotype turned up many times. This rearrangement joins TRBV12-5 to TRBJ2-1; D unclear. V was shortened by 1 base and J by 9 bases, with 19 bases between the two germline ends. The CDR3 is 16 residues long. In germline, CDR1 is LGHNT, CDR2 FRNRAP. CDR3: CASGLARWRAGTEQFF. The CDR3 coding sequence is TGTGCTAGTGGTTTGGCACGCTGGAGAGCAGGAACTGAGCAGTTCTTC.

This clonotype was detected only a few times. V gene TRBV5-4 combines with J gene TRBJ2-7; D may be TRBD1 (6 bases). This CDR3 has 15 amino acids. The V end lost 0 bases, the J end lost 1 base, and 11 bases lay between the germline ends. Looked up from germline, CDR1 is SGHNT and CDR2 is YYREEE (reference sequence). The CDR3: CASSLALDRSYEQYF. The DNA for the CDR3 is TGTGCCAGCAGCTTGGCCTTGGACAGATCCTACGAGCAGTACTTC.

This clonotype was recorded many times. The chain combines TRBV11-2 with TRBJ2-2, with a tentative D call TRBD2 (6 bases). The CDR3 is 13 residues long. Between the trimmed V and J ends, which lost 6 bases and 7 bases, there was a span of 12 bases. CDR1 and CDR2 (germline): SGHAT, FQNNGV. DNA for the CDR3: TGTGCCAGCAGTTCGGGACTGGGCGGGGAGCTGTTTTTT. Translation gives CASSSGLGGELFF.

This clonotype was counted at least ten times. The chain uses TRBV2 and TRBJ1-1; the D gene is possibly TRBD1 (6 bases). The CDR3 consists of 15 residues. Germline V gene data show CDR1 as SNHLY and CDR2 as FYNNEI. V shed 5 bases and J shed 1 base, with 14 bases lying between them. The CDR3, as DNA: TGTGCCAGCAGTATGAGGGGGAACCAGAACACTGAAGCTTTCTTT. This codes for CASSMRGNQNTEAFF.

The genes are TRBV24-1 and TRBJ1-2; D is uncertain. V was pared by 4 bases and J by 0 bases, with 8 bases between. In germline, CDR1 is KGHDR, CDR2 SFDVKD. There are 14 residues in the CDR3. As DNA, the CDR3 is TGTGCCACCAGTGACTCAGCTTCTAACTATGGCTACACCTTC. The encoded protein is CATSDSASNYGYTF.

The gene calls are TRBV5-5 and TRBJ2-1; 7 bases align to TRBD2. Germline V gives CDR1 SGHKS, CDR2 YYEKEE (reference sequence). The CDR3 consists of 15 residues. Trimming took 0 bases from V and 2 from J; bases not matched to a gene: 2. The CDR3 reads CASSLDGRPYNEQFF. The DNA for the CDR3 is TGTGCCAGCAGCTTGGACGGGAGGCCCTACAATGAGCAGTTCTTC.

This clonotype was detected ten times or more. CDR3 sequence: CASSDGSGHDEQYF. CDR3 coding DNA: TGTGCCAGCAGTGATGGTTCCGGGCACGACGAGCAGTACTTC. The chain joins TRBV6-1 to TRBJ2-7; D is unclear. The CDR3 consists of 14 residues. V lost 3 bases to trimming and J lost 5 bases, with 14 bases between them. Germline assignment: CDR1 MNHNS and CDR2 SASEGT.

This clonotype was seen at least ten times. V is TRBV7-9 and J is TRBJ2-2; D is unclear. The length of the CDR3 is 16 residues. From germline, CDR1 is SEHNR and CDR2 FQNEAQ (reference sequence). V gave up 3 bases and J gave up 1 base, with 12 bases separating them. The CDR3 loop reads CASSFVAIGNTGELFF. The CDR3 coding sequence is TGTGCCAGCAGCTTCGTAGCTATCGGGAACACCGGGGAGCTGTTTTTT.

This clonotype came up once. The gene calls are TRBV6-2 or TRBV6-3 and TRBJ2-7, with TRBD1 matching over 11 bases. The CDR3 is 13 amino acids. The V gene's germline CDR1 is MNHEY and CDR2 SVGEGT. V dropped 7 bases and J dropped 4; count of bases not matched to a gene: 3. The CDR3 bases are TGTGCCAGCAAGGGACAGGGGGGGTACGAGCAGTACTTC. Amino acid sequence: CASKGQGGYEQYF.

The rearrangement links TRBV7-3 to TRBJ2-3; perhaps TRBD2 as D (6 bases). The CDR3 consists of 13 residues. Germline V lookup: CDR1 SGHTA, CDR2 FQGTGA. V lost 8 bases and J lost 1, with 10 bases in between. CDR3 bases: TGTGCCAGCGGTAGCGGAGGCACAGATACGCAGTATTTT. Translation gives CASGSGGTDTQYF.

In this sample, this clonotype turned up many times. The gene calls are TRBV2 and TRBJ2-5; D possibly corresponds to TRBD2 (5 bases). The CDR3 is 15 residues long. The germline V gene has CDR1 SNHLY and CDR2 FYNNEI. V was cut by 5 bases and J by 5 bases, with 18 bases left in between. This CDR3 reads CASSTRRYLGETQYF. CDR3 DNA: TGTGCCAGCAGTACTAGGAGGTACCTGGGGGAGACCCAGTACTTC.

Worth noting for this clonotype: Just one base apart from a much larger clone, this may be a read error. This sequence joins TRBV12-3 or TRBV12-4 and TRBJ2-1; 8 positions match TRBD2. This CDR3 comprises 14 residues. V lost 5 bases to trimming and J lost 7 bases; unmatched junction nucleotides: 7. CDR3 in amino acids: CASSLTGGRNEQFF. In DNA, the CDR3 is TGTGCCAGCAGTCTCACGGGAGGGCGAAATGAGCAGTTCTTC.

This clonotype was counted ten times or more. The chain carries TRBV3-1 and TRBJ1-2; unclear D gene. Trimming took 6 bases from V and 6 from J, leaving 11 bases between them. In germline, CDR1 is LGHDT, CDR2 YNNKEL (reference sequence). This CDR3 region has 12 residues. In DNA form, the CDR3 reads TGTGCCAGCAGTGCGGAAGGAAATGGCTACACCTTC. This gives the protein CASSAEGNGYTF.

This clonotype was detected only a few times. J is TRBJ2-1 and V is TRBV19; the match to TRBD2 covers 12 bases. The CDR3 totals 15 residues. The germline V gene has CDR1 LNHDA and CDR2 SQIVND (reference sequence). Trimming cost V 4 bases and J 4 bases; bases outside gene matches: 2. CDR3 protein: CASSTGLAGYNEQFF. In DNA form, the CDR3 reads TGTGCCAGTAGTACCGGACTAGCGGGATACAATGAGCAGTTCTTC.

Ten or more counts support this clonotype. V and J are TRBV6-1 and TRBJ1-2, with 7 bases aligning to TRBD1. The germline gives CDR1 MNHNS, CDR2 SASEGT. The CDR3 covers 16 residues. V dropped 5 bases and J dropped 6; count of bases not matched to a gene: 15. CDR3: CASSPGQRQWGDGYTF. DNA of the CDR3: TGTGCCAGCAGTCCGGGACAGCGCCAATGGGGTGATGGCTACACCTTC.

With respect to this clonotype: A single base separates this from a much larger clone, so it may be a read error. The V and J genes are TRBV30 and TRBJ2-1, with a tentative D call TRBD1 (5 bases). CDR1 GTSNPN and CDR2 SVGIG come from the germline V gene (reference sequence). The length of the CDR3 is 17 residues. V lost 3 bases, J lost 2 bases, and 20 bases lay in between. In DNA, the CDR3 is TGTGCCTGGAGCCCATCCGCCAGGGTTATTCCCTACAATGAGCAGTTCTTC. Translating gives CAWSPSARVIPYNEQFF.

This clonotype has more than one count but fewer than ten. This CDR3 reads CSASGRGSEQYF. CDR3 sequence (DNA): TGCAGTGCTAGCGGGAGGGGTAGCGAGCAGTACTTC. The chain carries TRBV20-1 and TRBJ2-7, with 8 nucleotides matching TRBD2. Germline assignment: CDR1 DFQATT and CDR2 SNEGSKA (reference sequence). The CDR3 consists of 12 residues. Trimming cost V 3 bases and J 6 bases; bases outside gene matches: 4.

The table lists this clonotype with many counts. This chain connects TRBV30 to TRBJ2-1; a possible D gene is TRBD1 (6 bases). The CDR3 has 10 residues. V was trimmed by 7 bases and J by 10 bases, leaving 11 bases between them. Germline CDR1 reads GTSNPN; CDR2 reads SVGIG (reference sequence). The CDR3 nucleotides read TGTGCCTTACAACAGGGAGAGCAGTTCTTC. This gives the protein CALQQGEQFF.

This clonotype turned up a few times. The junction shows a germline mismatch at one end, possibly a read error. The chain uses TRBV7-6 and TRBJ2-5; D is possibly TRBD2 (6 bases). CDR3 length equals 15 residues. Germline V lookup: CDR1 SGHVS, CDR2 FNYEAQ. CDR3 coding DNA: TGTGCCAGCAGCTTACTTGGGGGGAGACAAGAGGCCCAGTACTTC. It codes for CASSLLGGRQEAQYF.

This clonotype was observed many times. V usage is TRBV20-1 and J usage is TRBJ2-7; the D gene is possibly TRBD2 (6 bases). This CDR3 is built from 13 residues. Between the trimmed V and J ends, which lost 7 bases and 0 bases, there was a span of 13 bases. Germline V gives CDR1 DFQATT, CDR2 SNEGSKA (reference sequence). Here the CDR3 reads CSGGGANSYEQYF. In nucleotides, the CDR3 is TGCAGTGGAGGCGGGGCAAACTCCTACGAGCAGTACTTC.

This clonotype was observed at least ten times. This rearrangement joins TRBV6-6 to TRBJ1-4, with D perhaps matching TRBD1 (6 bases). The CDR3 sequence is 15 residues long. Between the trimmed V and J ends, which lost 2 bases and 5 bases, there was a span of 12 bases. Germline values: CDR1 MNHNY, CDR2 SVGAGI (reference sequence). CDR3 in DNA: TGTGCCAGCAGTTACCTGGGACATCAGAATGAAAAACTGTTTTTT. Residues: CASSYLGHQNEKLFF.

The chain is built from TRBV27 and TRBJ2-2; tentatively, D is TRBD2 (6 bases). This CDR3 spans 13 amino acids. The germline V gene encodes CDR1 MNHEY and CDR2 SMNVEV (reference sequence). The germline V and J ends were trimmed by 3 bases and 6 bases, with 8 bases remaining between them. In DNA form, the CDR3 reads TGTGCCAGCAGTTTCAGGAGGGCCGGGGAGCTGTTTTTT. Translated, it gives CASSFRRAGELFF.

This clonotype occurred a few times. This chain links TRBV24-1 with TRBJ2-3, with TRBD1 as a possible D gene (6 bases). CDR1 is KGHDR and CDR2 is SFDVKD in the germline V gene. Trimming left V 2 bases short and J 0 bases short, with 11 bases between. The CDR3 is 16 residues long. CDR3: CATSDSRGGSTDTQYF. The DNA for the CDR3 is TGTGCCACCAGTGATTCTCGAGGGGGTAGCACAGATACGCAGTATTTT.

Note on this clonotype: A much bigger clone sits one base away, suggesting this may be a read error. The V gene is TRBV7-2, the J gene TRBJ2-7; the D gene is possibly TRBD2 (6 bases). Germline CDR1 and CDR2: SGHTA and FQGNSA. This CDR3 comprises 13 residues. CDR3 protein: CASSLLAAYEQHF. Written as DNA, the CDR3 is TGTGCCAGCAGCTTATTAGCGGCCTACGAGCAGCACTTC. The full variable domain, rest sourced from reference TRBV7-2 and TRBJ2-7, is GAGVSQSPSNKVTEKGKDVELRCDPISGHTALYWYRQSLGQGLEFLIYFQGNSAPDKSGLPSDRFSAERTGGSVSTLTIQRTQQEDSAVYLCASSLLAAYEQHFGPGTRLTVT.

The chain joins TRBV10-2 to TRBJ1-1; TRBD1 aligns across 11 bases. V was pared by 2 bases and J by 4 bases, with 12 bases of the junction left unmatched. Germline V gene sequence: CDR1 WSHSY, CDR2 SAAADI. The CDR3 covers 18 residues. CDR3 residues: CASSEKKDRGRRSTEAFF. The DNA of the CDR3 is TGCGCCAGCAGTGAGAAAAAGGACAGGGGGCGTCGTAGCACTGAAGCTTTCTTT.

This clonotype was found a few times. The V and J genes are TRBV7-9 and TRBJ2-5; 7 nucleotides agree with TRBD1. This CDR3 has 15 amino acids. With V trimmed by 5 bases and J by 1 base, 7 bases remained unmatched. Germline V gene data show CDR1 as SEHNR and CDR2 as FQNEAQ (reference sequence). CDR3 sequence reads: CASSNPGTAQETQYF. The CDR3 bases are TGTGCCAGCAGCAACCCCGGGACAGCCCAAGAGACCCAGTACTTC. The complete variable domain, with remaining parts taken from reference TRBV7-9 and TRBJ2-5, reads DTGVSQNPRHKITKRGQNVTFRCDPISEHNRLYWYRQTLGQGPEFLTYFQNEAQLEKSRLLSDRFSAERPKGSFSTLEIQRTEQGDSAMYLCASSNPGTAQETQYFGPGTRLLVL.

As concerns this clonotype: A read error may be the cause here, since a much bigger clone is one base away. In nucleotides, the CDR3 is TGCAGTGCTAGCCATCCACAGGGGTACGAGCAGTTCTTC. It encodes CSASHPQGYEQFF. This sequence joins TRBV20-1 and TRBJ2-7, with 7 bases fitting TRBD1. TRBJ2-1 matches the DNA end more closely, so the J call is doubtful. The CDR3 consists of 13 residues. From germline, CDR1 is DFQATT and CDR2 SNEGSKA (reference sequence).

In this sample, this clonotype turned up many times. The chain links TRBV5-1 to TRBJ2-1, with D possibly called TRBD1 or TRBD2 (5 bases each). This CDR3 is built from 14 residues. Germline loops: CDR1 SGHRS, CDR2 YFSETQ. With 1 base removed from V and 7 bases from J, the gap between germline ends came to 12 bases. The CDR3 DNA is TGCGCCAGCAGCTTGCCCGGGACCTGGAATGAGCAGTTCTTC. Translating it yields CASSLPGTWNEQFF.